The T cell receptor (beta chain) described here comes from a study of blood T cell repertoires in COVID-19. The wider study: The origin of the acute and convalescent COVID-19 samples was the United States, Italy and Spain. T cells, B-cell-depleted T cells, or PBMCs supplied cDNA or gDNA.

In the original workflow: Counts of nucleated cells, estimated from reference gene primer amplification, were obtained. Method: immunoSEQ multiplex PCR; TCRdb's copy keeps in-frame clones and lacks some. The D gene and trimming were derived from the DNA, and the V and J assignments and clone size from that table. The sample shows roughly 300,000 clones, around 80% of them seen only once. J lost 2 bases, V lost 2 bases, and 4 bases had no gene match. CDR1 and CDR2 (germline): MNHEY, SMNVEV (reference sequence). CDR3 size: 15 residues. Many counts were recorded for this clone. This sequence joins TRBV27 and TRBJ2-7; TRBD1 agrees at 9 bases. This receptor was identified in a woman aged 50 to 60 with acute or convalescent COVID-19. Sequenced sample: peripheral blood. This CDR3 is CASSLKGTGTYEQYV. The DNA of the CDR3 is TGTGCCAGCAGTTTAAAGGGGACAGGGACCTACGAGCAGTACGTC.